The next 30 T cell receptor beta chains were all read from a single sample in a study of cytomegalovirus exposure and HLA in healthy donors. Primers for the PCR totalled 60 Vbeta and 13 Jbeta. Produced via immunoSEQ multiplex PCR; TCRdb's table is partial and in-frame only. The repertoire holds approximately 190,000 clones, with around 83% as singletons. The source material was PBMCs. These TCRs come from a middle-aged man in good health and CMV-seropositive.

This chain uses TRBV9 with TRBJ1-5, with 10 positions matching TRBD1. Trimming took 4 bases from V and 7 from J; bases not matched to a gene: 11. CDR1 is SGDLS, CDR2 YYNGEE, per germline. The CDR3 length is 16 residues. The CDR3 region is CASSLGGGTGDQPQHF. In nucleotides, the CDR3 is TGTGCCAGCAGCCTTGGGGGGGGGACAGGGGACCAGCCCCAGCATTTT.

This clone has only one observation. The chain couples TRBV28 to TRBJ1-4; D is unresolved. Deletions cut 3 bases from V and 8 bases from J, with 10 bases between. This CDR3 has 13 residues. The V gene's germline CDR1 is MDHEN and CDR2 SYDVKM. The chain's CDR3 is CASSFTGREKLFF. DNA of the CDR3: TGTGCCAGCAGTTTTACGGGGAGGGAAAAACTGTTTTTT.

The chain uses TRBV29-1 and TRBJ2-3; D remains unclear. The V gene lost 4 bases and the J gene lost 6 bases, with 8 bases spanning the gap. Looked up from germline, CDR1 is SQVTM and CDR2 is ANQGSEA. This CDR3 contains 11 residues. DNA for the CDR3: TGCAGCGTTGCCTTTATGGATACGCAGTATTTT. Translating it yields CSVAFMDTQYF.

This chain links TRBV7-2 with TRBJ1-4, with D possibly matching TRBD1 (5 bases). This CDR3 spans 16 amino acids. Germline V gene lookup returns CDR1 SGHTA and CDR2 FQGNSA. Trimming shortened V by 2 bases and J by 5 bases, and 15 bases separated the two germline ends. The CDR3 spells CASSLIGRGLNEKLFF. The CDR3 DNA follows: TGTGCCAGCAGCTTAATCGGGCGGGGCTTGAATGAAAAACTGTTTTTT.

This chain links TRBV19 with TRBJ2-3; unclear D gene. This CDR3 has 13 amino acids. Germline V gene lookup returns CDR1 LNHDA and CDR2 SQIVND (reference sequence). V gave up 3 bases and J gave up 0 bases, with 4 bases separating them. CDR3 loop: CASSIGSTDTQYF. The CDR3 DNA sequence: TGTGCCAGTAGTATCGGGAGCACAGATACGCAGTATTTT. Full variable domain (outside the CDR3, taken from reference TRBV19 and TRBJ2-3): DGGITQSPKYLFRKEGQNVTLSCEQNLNHDAMYWYRQDPGQGLRLIYYSQIVNDFQKGDIAEGYSVSREKKESFPLTVTSAQKNPTAFYLCASSIGSTDTQYFGPGTRLTVL.

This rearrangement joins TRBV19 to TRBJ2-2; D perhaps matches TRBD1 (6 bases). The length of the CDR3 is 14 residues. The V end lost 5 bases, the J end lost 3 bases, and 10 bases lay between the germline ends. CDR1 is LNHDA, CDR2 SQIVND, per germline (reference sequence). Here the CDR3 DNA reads TGTGCCAGTAGTGTACAGGGATACACCGGGGAGCTGTTTTTT. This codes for CASSVQGYTGELFF. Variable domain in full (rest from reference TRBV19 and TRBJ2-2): DGGITQSPKYLFRKEGQNVTLSCEQNLNHDAMYWYRQDPGQGLRLIYYSQIVNDFQKGDIAEGYSVSREKKESFPLTVTSAQKNPTAFYLCASSVQGYTGELFFGEGSRLTVL.

The DNA of the CDR3 is TGCGCCAGCAGCCAAGATGGCAGAGGCAACTATGGCTACACCTTC. It translates to CASSQDGRGNYGYTF. This chain links TRBV4-3 with TRBJ1-2; D ambiguous. Germline V gene lookup returns CDR1 LGHNA and CDR2 YSLEER. The CDR3 loop spans 15 amino acids. Trimming pared 0 bases from V and 2 bases from J, leaving 10 bases between.

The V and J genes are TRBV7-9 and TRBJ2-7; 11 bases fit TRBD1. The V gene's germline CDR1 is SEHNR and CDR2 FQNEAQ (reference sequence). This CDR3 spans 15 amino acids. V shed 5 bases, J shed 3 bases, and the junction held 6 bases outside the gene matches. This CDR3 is CASSPRGTGGYEQYF. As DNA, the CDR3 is TGTGCCAGCAGCCCGAGGGGGACAGGGGGCTACGAGCAGTACTTC.

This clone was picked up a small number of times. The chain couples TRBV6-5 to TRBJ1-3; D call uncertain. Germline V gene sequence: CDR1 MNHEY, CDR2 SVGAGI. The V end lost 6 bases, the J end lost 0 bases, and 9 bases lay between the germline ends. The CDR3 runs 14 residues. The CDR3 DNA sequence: TGTGCCAGCAGAGAGGAACCCTCTGGAAACACCATATATTTT. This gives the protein CASREEPSGNTIYF.

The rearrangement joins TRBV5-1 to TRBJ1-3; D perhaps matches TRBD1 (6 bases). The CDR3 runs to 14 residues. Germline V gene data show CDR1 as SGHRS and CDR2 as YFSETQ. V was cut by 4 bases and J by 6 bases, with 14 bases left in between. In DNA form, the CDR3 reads TGCGCCAGCAGCCTAGGGGACACTCCAAACACCATATATTTT. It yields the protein CASSLGDTPNTIYF.

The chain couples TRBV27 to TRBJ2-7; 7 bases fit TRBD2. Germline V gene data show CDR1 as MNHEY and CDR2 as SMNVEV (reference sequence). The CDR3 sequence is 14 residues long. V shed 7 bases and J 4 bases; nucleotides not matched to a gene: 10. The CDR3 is CASKPLGGVYEQYF. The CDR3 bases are TGTGCCAGCAAACCCTTGGGGGGGGTATACGAGCAGTACTTC.

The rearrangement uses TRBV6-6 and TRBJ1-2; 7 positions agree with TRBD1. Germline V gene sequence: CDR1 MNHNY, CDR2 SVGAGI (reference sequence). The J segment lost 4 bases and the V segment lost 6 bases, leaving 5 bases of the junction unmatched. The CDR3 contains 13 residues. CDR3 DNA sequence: TGTGCCAGCAGAGACAGGGTTGCCTATGGCTACACCTTC. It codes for CASRDRVAYGYTF.

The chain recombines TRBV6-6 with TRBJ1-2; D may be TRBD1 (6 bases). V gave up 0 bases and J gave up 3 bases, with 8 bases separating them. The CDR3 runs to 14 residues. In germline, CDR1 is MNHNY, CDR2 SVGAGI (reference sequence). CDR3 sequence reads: CASSYSGADYGYTF. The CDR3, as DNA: TGTGCCAGCAGTTACTCGGGGGCAGACTATGGCTACACCTTC.

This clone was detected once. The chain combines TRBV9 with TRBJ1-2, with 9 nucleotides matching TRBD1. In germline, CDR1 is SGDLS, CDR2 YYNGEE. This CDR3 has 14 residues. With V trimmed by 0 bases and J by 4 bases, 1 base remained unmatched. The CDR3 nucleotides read TGTGCCAGCAGCGTAGAGGGACAGGGCTATGGCTACACCTTC. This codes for CASSVEGQGYGYTF.

The CDR3 DNA is TGTGCCAGCAGCTTAATCGGGGTTCAAGAGACCCAGTACTTC. Translating it yields CASSLIGVQETQYF. V usage is TRBV7-6 and J usage is TRBJ2-5; tentative D call: TRBD2 (5 bases). The germline V gene has CDR1 SGHVS and CDR2 FNYEAQ. Trimming pared 2 bases from V and 2 bases from J, leaving 9 bases between. This CDR3 contains 14 residues.

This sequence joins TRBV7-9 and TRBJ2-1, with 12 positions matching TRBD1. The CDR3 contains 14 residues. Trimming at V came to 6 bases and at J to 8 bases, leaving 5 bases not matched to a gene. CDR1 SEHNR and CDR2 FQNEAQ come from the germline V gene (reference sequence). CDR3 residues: CASRMGQGAHEQFF. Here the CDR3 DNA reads TGTGCCAGCAGAATGGGACAGGGGGCCCATGAGCAGTTCTTC. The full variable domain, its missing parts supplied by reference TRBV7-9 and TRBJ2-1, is DTGVSQNPRHKITKRGQNVTFRCDPISEHNRLYWYRQTLGQGPEFLTYFQNEAQLEKSRLLSDRFSAERPKGSFSTLEIQRTEQGDSAMYLCASRMGQGAHEQFFGPGTRLTVL.

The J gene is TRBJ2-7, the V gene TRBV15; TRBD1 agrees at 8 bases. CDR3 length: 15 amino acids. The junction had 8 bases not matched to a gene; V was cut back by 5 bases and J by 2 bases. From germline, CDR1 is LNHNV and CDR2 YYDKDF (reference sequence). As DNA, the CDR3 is TGTGCCACCAGCGTGGACAGGGTACCTACCTACGAGCAGTACTTC. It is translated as CATSVDRVPTYEQYF.

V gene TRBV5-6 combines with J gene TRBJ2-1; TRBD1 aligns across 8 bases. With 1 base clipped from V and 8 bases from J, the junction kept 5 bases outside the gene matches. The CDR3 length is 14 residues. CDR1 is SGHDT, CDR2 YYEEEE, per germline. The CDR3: CASSLRTGYHEQFF. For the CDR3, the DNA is TGTGCCAGCAGCTTGAGGACAGGGTATCATGAGCAGTTCTTC.

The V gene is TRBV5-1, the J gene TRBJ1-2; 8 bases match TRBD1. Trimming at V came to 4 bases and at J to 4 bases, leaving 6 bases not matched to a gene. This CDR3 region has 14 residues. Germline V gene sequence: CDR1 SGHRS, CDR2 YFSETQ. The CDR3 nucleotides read TGCGCCAGCAGCACCGGACAGGGAGGCTATGGCTACACCTTC. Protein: CASSTGQGGYGYTF.

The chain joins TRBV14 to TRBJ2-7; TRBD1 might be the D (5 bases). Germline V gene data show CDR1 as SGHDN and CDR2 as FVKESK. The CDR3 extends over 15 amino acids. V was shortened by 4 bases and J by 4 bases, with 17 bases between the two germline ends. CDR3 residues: CASSLQVILTYEQYF. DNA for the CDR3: TGTGCCAGCAGCCTACAGGTAATACTAACTTACGAGCAGTACTTC.

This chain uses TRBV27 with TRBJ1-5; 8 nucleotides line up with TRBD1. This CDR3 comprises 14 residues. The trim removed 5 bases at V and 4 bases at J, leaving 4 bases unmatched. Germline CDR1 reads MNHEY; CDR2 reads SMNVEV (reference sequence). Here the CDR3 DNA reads TGTGCCAGCAGTGGGGACAGGACTAATCAGCCCCAGCATTTT. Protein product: CASSGDRTNQPQHF.

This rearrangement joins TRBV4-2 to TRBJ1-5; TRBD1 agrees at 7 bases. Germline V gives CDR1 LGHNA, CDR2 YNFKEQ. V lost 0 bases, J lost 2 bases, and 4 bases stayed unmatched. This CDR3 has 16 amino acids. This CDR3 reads CASSQEGTAGNQPQHF. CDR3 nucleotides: TGTGCCAGCAGCCAAGAAGGGACAGCAGGCAATCAGCCCCAGCATTTT.

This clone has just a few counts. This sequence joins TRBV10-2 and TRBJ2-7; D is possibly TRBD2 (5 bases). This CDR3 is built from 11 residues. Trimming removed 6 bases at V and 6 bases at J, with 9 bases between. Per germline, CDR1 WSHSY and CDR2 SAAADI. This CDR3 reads CASSASGEQYF. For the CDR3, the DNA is TGCGCCAGCAGCGCAAGCGGCGAGCAGTACTTC.

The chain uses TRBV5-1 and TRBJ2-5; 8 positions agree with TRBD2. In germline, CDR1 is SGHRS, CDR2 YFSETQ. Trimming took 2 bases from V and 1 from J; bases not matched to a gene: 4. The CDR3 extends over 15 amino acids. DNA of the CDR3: TGCGCCAGCAGCTTACTAGCGGCACTCCAAGAGACCCAGTACTTC. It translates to CASSLLAALQETQYF.

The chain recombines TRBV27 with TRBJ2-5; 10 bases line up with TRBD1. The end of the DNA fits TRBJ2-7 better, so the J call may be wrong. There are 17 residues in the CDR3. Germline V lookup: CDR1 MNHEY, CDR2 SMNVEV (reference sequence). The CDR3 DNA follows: TGTGCCAGCAGTTTTTCTCGGGGGGACAGGGGTACCTACGAGCAGTACTTC. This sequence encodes CASSFSRGDRGTYEQYF.

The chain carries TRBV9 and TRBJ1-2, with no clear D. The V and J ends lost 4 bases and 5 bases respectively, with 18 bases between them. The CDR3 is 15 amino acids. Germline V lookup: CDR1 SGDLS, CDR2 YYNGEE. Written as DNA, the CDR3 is TGTGCCAGCAGCCCGGCAACTACATCTGTGTATGGCTACACCTTC. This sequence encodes CASSPATTSVYGYTF. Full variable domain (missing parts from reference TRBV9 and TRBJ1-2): DSGVTQTPKHLITATGQRVTLRCSPRSGDLSVYWYQQSLDQGLQFLIQYYNGEERAKGNILERFSAQQFPDLHSELNLSSLELGDSALYFCASSPATTSVYGYTFGSGTRLTVV.

The CDR3, as DNA: TGTGCCTGGACTTTGTCCGGGGAGCTGTTTTTT. It is translated as CAWTLSGELFF. This chain joins TRBV30 and TRBJ2-2; D gene unclear. The CDR3 totals 11 residues. Trimming stripped 4 bases from V and 6 bases from J, with 6 bases between. Germline V lookup: CDR1 GTSNPN, CDR2 SVGIG (reference sequence).

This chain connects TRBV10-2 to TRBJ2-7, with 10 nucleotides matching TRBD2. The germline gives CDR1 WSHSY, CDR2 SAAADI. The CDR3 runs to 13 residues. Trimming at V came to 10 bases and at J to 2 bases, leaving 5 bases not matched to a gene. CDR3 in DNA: TGCGCCACCGGGACTAGCGCCCCCTACGAGCAGTACTTC. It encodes CATGTSAPYEQYF.

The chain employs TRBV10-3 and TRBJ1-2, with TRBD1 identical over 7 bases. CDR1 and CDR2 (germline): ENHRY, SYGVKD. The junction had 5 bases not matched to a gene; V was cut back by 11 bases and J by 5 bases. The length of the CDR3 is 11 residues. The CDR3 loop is CAVAGGYGYTF. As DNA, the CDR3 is TGTGCCGTTGCAGGGGGATATGGCTACACCTTC.

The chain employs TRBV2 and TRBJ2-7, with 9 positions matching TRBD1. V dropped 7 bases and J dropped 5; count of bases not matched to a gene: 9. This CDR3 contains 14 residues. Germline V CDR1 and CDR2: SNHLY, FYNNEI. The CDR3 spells CASMFGGQGDEQYF. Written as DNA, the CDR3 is TGTGCCAGCATGTTTGGGGGACAGGGCGACGAGCAGTACTTC.